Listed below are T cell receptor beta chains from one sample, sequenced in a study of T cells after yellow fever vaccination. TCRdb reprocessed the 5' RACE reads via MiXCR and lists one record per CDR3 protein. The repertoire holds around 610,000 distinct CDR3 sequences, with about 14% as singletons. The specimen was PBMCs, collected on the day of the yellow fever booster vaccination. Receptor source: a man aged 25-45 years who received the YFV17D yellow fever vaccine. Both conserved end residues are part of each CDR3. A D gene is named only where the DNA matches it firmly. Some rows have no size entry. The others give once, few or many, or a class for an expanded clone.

CDR3 DNA: TGCGCCAGCAGTGAGTCGCGTCAGCAGCCCCAGCATTTT; CDR3 protein: CASSESRQQPQHF; V gene: TRBV10-1; clone size: -; D gene: -; J gene: TRBJ1-5
CDR3 DNA: TGCGCCAGCCTGAGGGACTCCCGGGATGAGCAGTACTTC; CDR3 protein: CASLRDSRDEQYF; V gene: TRBV10-2; clone size: -; D gene: -; J gene: TRBJ2-7
CDR3 DNA: TGCAGTGCTAGCCACAACGGCGGTTATACGCAGTATTTT; CDR3 protein: CSASHNGGYTQYF; V gene: TRBV20-1; clone size: few; D gene: -; J gene: TRBJ2-3
CDR3 DNA: TGTGCCAGCAGTTACCCATCTTCTGAAGCTTTCTTT; CDR3 protein: CASSYPSSEAFF; V gene: TRBV6-6; clone size: few; D gene: -; J gene: TRBJ1-1
CDR3 DNA: TGCGCCAGCAGCCACAGACTAGCGGGTAGCCACGAGCAGTACTTC; CDR3 protein: CASSHRLAGSHEQYF; V gene: TRBV4-1; clone size: -; D gene: TRBD2; J gene: TRBJ2-7
CDR3 DNA: TGTGCCAGCAGCTTAACTGGACGGGTAAGCTCCTACAATGAGCAGTTCTTC; CDR3 protein: CASSLTGRVSSYNEQFF; V gene: TRBV5-6; clone size: -; D gene: -; J gene: TRBJ2-1
CDR3 DNA: TGCGCCAGCAGCCCGGGTGGAGCCCGGGATGGCTACACCTTC; CDR3 protein: CASSPGGARDGYTF; V gene: TRBV5-1; clone size: few; D gene: -; J gene: TRBJ1-2
CDR3 DNA: TGCGCCAGCAGCTTGGCCGGACAGGACACCCAGCCCCTCCACTTT; CDR3 protein: CASSLAGQDTQPLHF; V gene: TRBV5-1; clone size: few; D gene: TRBD1; J gene: TRBJ1-6
CDR3 DNA: TGTGCCAGCAGCTTACAGTCAGAGACCCAGTACTTC; CDR3 protein: CASSLQSETQYF; V gene: TRBV7-2; clone size: few; D gene: -; J gene: TRBJ2-5
CDR3 DNA: TGTGCCAGCAGCCATAGTCCCGGGACTAGCGGAGTCTACAATGAGCAGTTCTTC; CDR3 protein: CASSHSPGTSGVYNEQFF; V gene: TRBV3-1; clone size: few; D gene: TRBD2; J gene: TRBJ2-1
CDR3 DNA: TGTGCCAGCACCTCCTCGGGGGGAGGTGGAAACACCATATATTTT; CDR3 protein: CASTSSGGGGNTIYF; V gene: TRBV12-3/TRBV12-4; clone size: -; D gene: -; J gene: TRBJ1-3
CDR3 DNA: TGTGCCAGCACCGTTCGGGCAGAAATTTCGGCTCCAGGCTACACCTTC; CDR3 protein: CASTVRAEISAPGYTF; V gene: TRBV12-3/TRBV12-4; clone size: few; D gene: -; J gene: TRBJ1-2
CDR3 DNA: TGCGCCAGCAGCTTGGCGGGACTCCAGGATGGCTACACCTTC; CDR3 protein: CASSLAGLQDGYTF; V gene: TRBV5-1; clone size: few; D gene: -; J gene: TRBJ1-2
CDR3 DNA: TGCAGTGCTAGAGAACTAGCGGGAGCGGTACAAGAGACCCAGTACTTC; CDR3 protein: CSARELAGAVQETQYF; V gene: TRBV20-1; clone size: few; D gene: TRBD2; J gene: TRBJ2-5
CDR3 DNA: TGTGCCACCCAGCGATCGAGTGAGCAGTACTTC; CDR3 protein: CATQRSSEQYF; V gene: TRBV25-1; clone size: -; D gene: -; J gene: TRBJ2-7
CDR3 DNA: TGTGCCAGCAGCTTTAGTCGTGGGGAGGCGGGAGTTTTGAATGAGCAGTTCTTC; CDR3 protein: CASSFSRGEAGVLNEQFF; V gene: TRBV11-1; clone size: -; D gene: TRBD2; J gene: TRBJ2-1
CDR3 DNA: TGTGCCAGCAGCCGCCCCCTGAGCGGCAGCTCCTACAATGAGCAGTTCTTC; CDR3 protein: CASSRPLSGSSYNEQFF; V gene: TRBV14; clone size: -; D gene: -; J gene: TRBJ2-1
CDR3 DNA: TGTGCCAGCAGTGAAGTTTGGGGCGGGAGGGCCGATGAGCAGTTCTTC; CDR3 protein: CASSEVWGGRADEQFF; V gene: TRBV6-1; clone size: -; D gene: TRBD2; J gene: TRBJ2-1
CDR3 DNA: TGTGCCAGCAGTGTTAACTTAGGGTTGGACATTCAGTACTTC; CDR3 protein: CASSVNLGLDIQYF; V gene: TRBV6-1; clone size: many; D gene: -; J gene: TRBJ2-4
CDR3 DNA: TGTGCCAGCAGCTTAGCACAGAAGGCCTCACCCCTCCACTTT; CDR3 protein: CASSLAQKASPLHF; V gene: TRBV7-2; clone size: -; D gene: -; J gene: TRBJ1-6
CDR3 DNA: TGTGCCAGCAGCTCGATTCCGGGGACGGACAATGAGCAGTTCTTC; CDR3 protein: CASSSIPGTDNEQFF; V gene: TRBV7-2; clone size: few; D gene: -; J gene: TRBJ2-1
CDR3 DNA: TGCAGTGCTGTTCCTGGACAGGGTCCCTACACCTTC; CDR3 protein: CSAVPGQGPYTF; V gene: TRBV20-1; clone size: few; D gene: TRBD1; J gene: TRBJ1-2
CDR3 DNA: TGCGCCAGCAGCTTAGGATCCCCGACGGACACTGAAGCTTTCTTT; CDR3 protein: CASSLGSPTDTEAFF; V gene: TRBV5-1; clone size: -; D gene: -; J gene: TRBJ1-1
CDR3 DNA: TGTGCCAGCAGCTTCGCAGCCGCCTCGGAGACCCAGTACTTC; CDR3 protein: CASSFAAASETQYF; V gene: TRBV7-7; clone size: -; D gene: -; J gene: TRBJ2-5
CDR3 DNA: TGCAGTGCTAGAGATGAGGGGGTAGTACCACAAGAGACCCAGTACTTC; CDR3 protein: CSARDEGVVPQETQYF; V gene: TRBV20-1; clone size: -; D gene: -; J gene: TRBJ2-5
CDR3 DNA: TGTGCCAGCAGTAGAGGGGGGGAGCAGTTCTTC; CDR3 protein: CASSRGGEQFF; V gene: TRBV6-2/TRBV6-3; clone size: many; D gene: -; J gene: TRBJ2-1
CDR3 DNA: TGTGCCAGCTCACCCCCCGGACTAGAAGGGTACAATGAGCAGTTCTTC; CDR3 protein: CASSPPGLEGYNEQFF; V gene: TRBV18; clone size: few; D gene: TRBD2; J gene: TRBJ2-1
CDR3 DNA: TGTGCCAGCAGCGGGACTAGCGGGAGTAGATATGAGCAGTTCTTC; CDR3 protein: CASSGTSGSRYEQFF; V gene: TRBV7-2; clone size: -; D gene: TRBD2; J gene: TRBJ2-1
CDR3 DNA: TGTGCCAGCAGCGTAGCTTTGCGGGAAAGGAATGAGCAGTTCTTC; CDR3 protein: CASSVALRERNEQFF; V gene: TRBV9; clone size: few; D gene: -; J gene: TRBJ2-1
CDR3 DNA: TGTGCCAGCAGCTTCGATCGGGCAGATACGCAGTATTTT; CDR3 protein: CASSFDRADTQYF; V gene: TRBV7-9; clone size: -; D gene: -; J gene: TRBJ2-3
CDR3 DNA: TGTGCCAGCAGCGTAGGGACTAGCGGGAGAGGTTGGACAGATACGCAGTATTTT; CDR3 protein: CASSVGTSGRGWTDTQYF; V gene: TRBV9; clone size: -; D gene: TRBD2; J gene: TRBJ2-3
CDR3 DNA: TGCAGTGCTAGCGACGATGACAGCAGGTCCTACAATGAGCAGTTCTTC; CDR3 protein: CSASDDDSRSYNEQFF; V gene: TRBV20-1; clone size: few; D gene: -; J gene: TRBJ2-1
CDR3 DNA: TGTGCCAGCAGTTACCAGCGGGAGCCATACAATGAGCAGTTCTTC; CDR3 protein: CASSYQREPYNEQFF; V gene: TRBV6-5; clone size: few; D gene: TRBD2; J gene: TRBJ2-1
CDR3 DNA: TGTGCCAGTTGGACAGGGACTAGCGGAGGAGGACCCCAGTACTTC; CDR3 protein: CASWTGTSGGGPQYF; V gene: TRBV7-9; clone size: many; D gene: TRBD2; J gene: TRBJ2-5
CDR3 DNA: TGTGCCAGCAGCAGGACACCCCAAGAGACCCAGTACTTC; CDR3 protein: CASSRTPQETQYF; V gene: TRBV7-9; clone size: many; D gene: -; J gene: TRBJ2-5
CDR3 DNA: TGCGCCAGCAGCCGAATAGCGGGAGCAGGCACCGGGGAGCTGTTTTTT; CDR3 protein: CASSRIAGAGTGELFF; V gene: TRBV5-1; clone size: -; D gene: TRBD2; J gene: TRBJ2-2
CDR3 DNA: TGTGCCAGCAGCTTGGACTCCCAGGCCTCCTACAATGAGCAGTTCTTC; CDR3 protein: CASSLDSQASYNEQFF; V gene: TRBV7-8; clone size: few; D gene: -; J gene: TRBJ2-1
CDR3 DNA: TGCGCCAGCAGCCAAGATACAGGAACCTACGAGCAGTACTTC; CDR3 protein: CASSQDTGTYEQYF; V gene: TRBV4-3; clone size: few; D gene: -; J gene: TRBJ2-7
CDR3 DNA: TGCAGTGCTAGTCCTTCCGGGGGGAGCTATAATTCACCCCTCCACTTT; CDR3 protein: CSASPSGGSYNSPLHF; V gene: TRBV20-1; clone size: few; D gene: -; J gene: TRBJ1-6
CDR3 DNA: TGTGCCAGCAGTTTTCGCGGGAGGTCCTACGAGCAGTACTTC; CDR3 protein: CASSFRGRSYEQYF; V gene: TRBV27; clone size: few; D gene: TRBD2; J gene: TRBJ2-7
CDR3 DNA: TGCGCCAGCAGCTTGGTTCCCGGGAGGGCTTACAATGAGCAGTTCTTC; CDR3 protein: CASSLVPGRAYNEQFF; V gene: TRBV5-1; clone size: few; D gene: TRBD2; J gene: TRBJ2-1
CDR3 DNA: TGTGCCAGCAGACCCCTAGGGGAGGGCAATGAGCAGTTCTTC; CDR3 protein: CASRPLGEGNEQFF; V gene: TRBV2; clone size: few; D gene: TRBD2; J gene: TRBJ2-1
CDR3 DNA: TGTGCCAGCAGCTTGAATCTTGGGGAGCTGTTTTTT; CDR3 protein: CASSLNLGELFF; V gene: TRBV7-2; clone size: -; D gene: -; J gene: TRBJ2-2
CDR3 DNA: TGTGCCAGCAGTACAATGGACAGGCACGAAACCTTC; CDR3 protein: CASSTMDRHETF; V gene: TRBV27; clone size: few; D gene: TRBD1; J gene: TRBJ2-7
CDR3 DNA: TGCGCCAGCAGCTTGGAGGAGGGTACGCTGTTTTTT; CDR3 protein: CASSLEEGTLFF; V gene: TRBV5-1; clone size: few; D gene: -; J gene: TRBJ1-4
CDR3 DNA: TGCGCCAGCAGCCAAGAGGACCGTGTCGAGACCCAGTACTTC; CDR3 protein: CASSQEDRVETQYF; V gene: TRBV4-3; clone size: few; D gene: -; J gene: TRBJ2-5
CDR3 DNA: TGTGCCAGCAAGGGACAGTTCTCCTATGGCTACACCTTC; CDR3 protein: CASKGQFSYGYTF; V gene: TRBV6-1; clone size: -; D gene: TRBD1; J gene: TRBJ1-2
CDR3 DNA: TGTGCCAGCAGCGCACAGGGTCCCAAAAACATTCAGTACTTC; CDR3 protein: CASSAQGPKNIQYF; V gene: TRBV7-2; clone size: many; D gene: -; J gene: TRBJ2-4
CDR3 DNA: TGCAGTGCTAAGAAGGGGTTGAGTACCAATGAGCAGTTCTTC; CDR3 protein: CSAKKGLSTNEQFF; V gene: TRBV20-1; clone size: -; D gene: -; J gene: TRBJ2-1
CDR3 DNA: TGCAGTGCGGAAACAGGGGTGACAATTGAGACCCAGTACTTC; CDR3 protein: CSAETGVTIETQYF; V gene: TRBV20-1; clone size: -; D gene: TRBD1; J gene: TRBJ2-5
CDR3 DNA: TGTGCCAGCAGTACCTCCATGGGACTAACCTACAATGAGCAGTTCTTC; CDR3 protein: CASSTSMGLTYNEQFF; V gene: TRBV6-2/TRBV6-3; clone size: -; D gene: TRBD2; J gene: TRBJ2-1
CDR3 DNA: TGTGCCAGCAGTCGGGGCTCCGCGGTAAATGAGCAGTTCTTC; CDR3 protein: CASSRGSAVNEQFF; V gene: TRBV6-1; clone size: -; D gene: -; J gene: TRBJ2-1
CDR3 DNA: TGTGCCACCGAAGAGAGAGATACGCAGTATTTT; CDR3 protein: CATEERDTQYF; V gene: TRBV10-3; clone size: many; D gene: -; J gene: TRBJ2-3
CDR3 DNA: TGCAGTGCTAGGGGGCGAGCGGGAACCTACGAGCAGTACTTC; CDR3 protein: CSARGRAGTYEQYF; V gene: TRBV20-1; clone size: few; D gene: TRBD2; J gene: TRBJ2-7
CDR3 DNA: TGTGCCACCAGTGAAAACAGTAACCTGGGGAAGGATACGCAGTATTTT; CDR3 protein: CATSENSNLGKDTQYF; V gene: TRBV24-1; clone size: few; D gene: -; J gene: TRBJ2-3